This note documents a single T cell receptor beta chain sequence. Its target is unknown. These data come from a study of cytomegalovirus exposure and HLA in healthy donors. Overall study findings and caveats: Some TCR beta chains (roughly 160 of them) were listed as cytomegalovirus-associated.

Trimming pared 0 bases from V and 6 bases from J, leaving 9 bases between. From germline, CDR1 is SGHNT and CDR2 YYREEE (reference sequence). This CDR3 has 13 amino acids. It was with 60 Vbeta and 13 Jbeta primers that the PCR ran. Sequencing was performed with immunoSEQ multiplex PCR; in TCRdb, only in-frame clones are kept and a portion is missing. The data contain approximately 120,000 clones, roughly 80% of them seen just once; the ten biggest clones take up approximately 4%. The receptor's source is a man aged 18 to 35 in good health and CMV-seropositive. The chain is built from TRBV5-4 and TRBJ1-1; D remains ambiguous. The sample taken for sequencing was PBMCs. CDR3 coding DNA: TGTGCCAGCAGCTTGGATCAGGTCGCTGAAGCTTTCTTT. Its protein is CASSLDQVAEAFF.